These T cell receptor beta chains were read from a single sample in a study of identical twins. TCRdb itself ran the 5' RACE reads through MiXCR, one entry per CDR3 protein. This sample has over 600,000 distinct CDR3 sequences, with 20% to 25% found just once. The same data also went into a second study, on T cells expressing NK-cell markers.

The sequenced sample was PBMCs. The receptors stem from a woman aged 18-29 years in good health. Each CDR3 is given with its conserved first and last residue. The order of the fields is clone size, D gene, V gene, J gene, CDR3 protein, CDR3 DNA. D genes are given only for firm matches. Only some rows state a clone size, as once, few, many or a class for expanded clones.

NA	TRBD1	TRBV12-3/TRBV12-4	TRBJ2-3	CASNQQGADTQYF	TGTGCCAGCAATCAACAGGGGGCAGATACGCAGTATTTT
many	NA	TRBV12-3/TRBV12-4	TRBJ2-7	CASSSDPGLYEQYF	TGTGCCAGCAGTTCCGATCCGGGCCTCTACGAGCAGTACTTC
many	NA	TRBV9	TRBJ1-4	CASSLSGKTNEKLFF	TGTGCCAGCAGCCTCTCAGGGAAAACTAATGAAAAACTGTTTTTT
few	TRBD1	TRBV11-2	TRBJ1-2	CASSSVRDRGRTF	TGTGCCAGCAGCTCTGTCCGGGACAGGGGGCGCACCTTC
NA	NA	TRBV7-2	TRBJ2-5	CASRSKPPQETQYF	TGTGCCAGCAGATCAAAACCCCCCCAAGAGACCCAGTACTTC
NA	NA	TRBV7-3	TRBJ2-5	CASSPPNKQETQYF	TGTGCCAGCAGCCCACCCAACAAACAAGAGACCCAGTACTTC
NA	TRBD2	TRBV5-1	TRBJ2-1	CASSQTLGSGGYNEQFF	TGCGCCAGCAGCCAAACCTTGGGGAGCGGGGGTTACAATGAGCAGTTCTTC
once	NA	TRBV29-1	TRBJ2-3	CSVAQGSYTDTQYF	TGCAGCGTAGCTCAGGGCTCCTACACAGATACGCAGTATTTT
NA	NA	TRBV9	TRBJ1-2	CASSAYTEPTYGYTF	TGTGCCAGCAGCGCCTACACAGAGCCAACCTATGGCTACACCTTC
few	TRBD1	TRBV24-1	TRBJ2-1	CATRMGPTTGDEQFF	TGTGCCACCAGGATGGGCCCCACAACAGGGGACGAGCAGTTCTTC
NA	NA	TRBV6-5	TRBJ2-7	CASSQDSTKEYF	TGTGCCAGCAGCCAAGACTCAACTAAGGAGTACTTC
few	NA	TRBV20-1	TRBJ2-3	CSASRHLYGTDTQYF	TGCAGTGCTTCCCGACACCTTTATGGAACAGATACGCAGTATTTT
many	NA	TRBV7-8	TRBJ1-2	CASRPLTGVANYGYTF	TGTGCCAGCAGGCCTTTAACAGGAGTTGCTAACTATGGCTACACCTTC
many	NA	TRBV7-2	TRBJ2-3	CASSARGGGGLTDTQYF	TGTGCCAGCAGCGCCAGGGGAGGAGGGGGTCTTACAGATACGCAGTATTTT
once	NA	TRBV5-8	TRBJ2-7	CDSSLELYYEQYF	TGTGACAGCAGCTTGGAGCTATACTACGAGCAGTACTTC
NA	NA	TRBV7-9	TRBJ2-7	CASSAETYEQYF	TGTGCCAGCAGCGCCGAGACCTACGAGCAGTACTTC
NA	NA	TRBV7-8	TRBJ2-1	CASSLAEANEQFF	TGTGCCAGCAGCTTAGCGGAGGCGAATGAGCAGTTCTTC
NA	TRBD2	TRBV18	TRBJ2-1	CASSPFSGSSNEQFF	TGTGCCAGCTCACCATTTAGCGGGAGTTCAAATGAGCAGTTCTTC
NA	TRBD2	TRBV20-1	TRBJ2-1	CCVGTSGGIVGNEQFF	TGCTGCGTCGGGACTAGCGGAGGTATAGTGGGCAATGAGCAGTTCTTC
NA	NA	TRBV5-1	TRBJ1-1	CASTLTGFTEAFF	TGCGCCAGCACCCTTACGGGTTTCACTGAAGCTTTCTTT
NA	NA	TRBV27	TRBJ2-3	CASSLLGGRSWTQYF	TGTGCCAGCAGTCTACTAGGGGGGAGGTCGTGGACGCAGTATTTT
NA	TRBD2	TRBV20-1	TRBJ2-7	CRAQAPGLAGYGGGYEQYF	TGCAGGGCTCAAGCCCCGGGACTAGCGGGGTACGGGGGGGGTTACGAGCAGTACTTC
few	NA	TRBV5-1	TRBJ1-1	CASSLEAFGAAFF	TGCGCCAGCAGCTTGGAAGCGTTTGGTGCAGCTTTCTTT
few	NA	TRBV7-3	TRBJ1-1	CASSSATGNTEAFF	TGTGCCAGCAGCTCCGCGACAGGAAACACTGAAGCTTTCTTT
once	TRBD2	TRBV2	TRBJ2-1	CASSLSREGWNEQFF	TGTGCCAGCAGCCTTTCACGGGAGGGCTGGAATGAGCAGTTCTTC
few	TRBD1	TRBV20-1	TRBJ2-7	CSAGGTGYYEQYF	TGCAGTGCGGGCGGGACAGGGTACTACGAGCAGTACTTC
many	NA	TRBV10-3	TRBJ2-7	CAISEIGPLGSGEQYF	TGTGCCATCAGTGAAATTGGGCCTCTGGGGTCTGGAGAGCAGTACTTC
many	NA	TRBV12-3/TRBV12-4	TRBJ1-1	CASSLVPGLSTEAFF	TGTGCCAGCAGCCTCGTCCCTGGTTTGAGCACTGAAGCTTTCTTT
few	NA	TRBV6-2/TRBV6-3	TRBJ2-3	CASSQPGAADTQYF	TGTGCCAGCAGCCAGCCCGGAGCTGCAGATACGCAGTATTTT
NA	NA	TRBV19	TRBJ1-5	CASSMWQGGNQPQHF	TGTGCCAGTAGTATGTGGCAGGGTGGCAATCAGCCCCAGCATTTT
NA	NA	TRBV20-1	TRBJ2-3	CSARDGKGPDTQYF	TGCAGTGCCCGAGACGGTAAGGGCCCAGATACGCAGTATTTT
NA	NA	TRBV7-9	TRBJ2-1	CASSLPTRDRSYNEQFF	TGTGCCAGCAGCTTACCCACACGCGATCGCTCCTACAATGAGCAGTTCTTC
many	NA	TRBV3-1	TRBJ2-7	CASSQVASSYEQYF	TGTGCCAGCAGCCAAGTAGCCAGCTCCTACGAGCAGTACTTC
few	TRBD2	TRBV10-2	TRBJ2-1	CASSAPRLAGAEQFF	TGCGCCAGCAGTGCCCCTAGACTAGCGGGAGCTGAGCAGTTCTTC
NA	TRBD2	TRBV10-3	TRBJ2-1	CAIRSTSGSLGSYNEQFF	TGTGCCATCAGATCGACTAGCGGGAGCTTGGGCTCCTACAATGAGCAGTTCTTC
NA	NA	TRBV30	TRBJ2-1	CAWRAVGRSYEQFF	TGTGCCTGGCGCGCAGTTGGGCGCAGCTACGAGCAGTTCTTC
NA	TRBD2	TRBV5-1	TRBJ2-2	CASSLSGEPGELFF	TGCGCCAGCAGCCTTAGCGGGGAGCCCGGGGAGCTGTTTTTT
few	NA	TRBV9	TRBJ2-7	CASSRENAYEQYF	TGTGCCAGCTCCCGGGAGAACGCGTACGAGCAGTACTTC
once	NA	TRBV7-6	TRBJ2-3	CASSFPADTQYF	TGTGCCAGCAGCTTCCCCGCAGATACGCAGTATTTT
NA	NA	TRBV30	TRBJ2-5	CAWSGVARETQYF	TGTGCCTGGAGTGGGGTGGCCCGGGAGACCCAGTACTTC
few	TRBD1	TRBV29-1	TRBJ2-7	CSVLLGDRTYYEQYF	TGCAGCGTCCTGCTTGGGGACAGGACCTACTACGAGCAGTACTTC
few	TRBD1	TRBV7-9	TRBJ2-1	CASSPDRVEFF	TGTGCCAGCAGCCCCGACAGGGTTGAGTTCTTC
few	TRBD2	TRBV20-1	TRBJ2-1	CSATTSGNGNEQFF	TGCAGTGCCACAACTAGCGGGAACGGGAATGAGCAGTTCTTC
NA	NA	TRBV29-1	TRBJ2-7	CSVAGGTPQDEQYF	TGCAGCGTTGCCGGGGGGACACCGCAGGACGAGCAGTACTTC
NA	TRBD2	TRBV11-2	TRBJ2-3	CASSSAINSGAADTQYF	TGTGCCAGCAGCTCCGCGATCAATAGCGGGGCGGCAGATACGCAGTATTTT
few	NA	TRBV5-1	TRBJ2-1	CASSLGGTRSNEQFF	TGCGCCAGCAGCTTGGGAGGGACAAGGTCCAATGAGCAGTTCTTC
few	NA	TRBV7-2	TRBJ2-1	CASKAGRSTFF	TGTGCCAGCAAGGCGGGTCGGTCTACGTTCTTC
few	TRBD2	TRBV4-2	TRBJ2-5	CASSQESTSASLVTQYF	TGTGCCAGCAGCCAAGAGTCAACTAGCGCCTCACTCGTAACCCAGTACTTC
NA	NA	TRBV7-2	TRBJ1-1	CASSNTPKAFF	TGTGCCAGCAGCAATACACCTAAAGCTTTCTTT
NA	NA	TRBV5-1	TRBJ2-5	CASSAARGVQTQYF	TGCGCCAGCAGCGCTGCTCGGGGCGTACAGACCCAGTACTTC
NA	TRBD1	TRBV20-1	TRBJ2-1	CSAPTGTGTSEQFF	TGCAGTGCTCCGACCGGGACAGGTACTTCTGAGCAGTTCTTC
many	TRBD1	TRBV5-1	TRBJ1-1	CASSFGTDTEAFF	TGCGCCAGCAGCTTTGGGACAGACACTGAAGCTTTCTTT
once	NA	TRBV27	TRBJ2-1	CASSPPEGKQFF	TGTGCCAGCAGCCCCCCCGAGGGGAAGCAGTTCTTC
NA	NA	TRBV6-5	TRBJ2-2	CASSYPAGQNTGELFF	TGTGCCAGCAGTTATCCTGCAGGGCAGAACACCGGGGAGCTGTTTTTT
once	TRBD2	TRBV9	TRBJ2-5	CASSVGTSGRLETQYF	TGTGCCAGCAGCGTCGGGACTAGCGGGAGGTTAGAGACCCAGTACTTC
NA	NA	TRBV5-1	TRBJ2-3	CASSSRTVGDTQYF	TGCGCCAGCAGCTCACGGACGGTCGGAGATACGCAGTATTTT